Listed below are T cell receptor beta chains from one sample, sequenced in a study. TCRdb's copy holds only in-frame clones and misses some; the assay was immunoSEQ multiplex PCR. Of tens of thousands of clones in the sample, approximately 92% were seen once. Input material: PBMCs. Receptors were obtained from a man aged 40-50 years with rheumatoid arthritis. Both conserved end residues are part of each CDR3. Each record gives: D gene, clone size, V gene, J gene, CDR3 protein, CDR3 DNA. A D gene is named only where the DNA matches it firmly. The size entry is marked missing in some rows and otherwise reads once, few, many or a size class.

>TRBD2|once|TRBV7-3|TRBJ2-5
CASSTGLKETQYF
TGTGCCAGCAGCACGGGACTAAAAGAGACCCAGTACTTC
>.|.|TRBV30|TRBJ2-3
CAWSGVGILVTQYF
TGTGCCTGGAGCGGGGTAGGAATATTAGTCACGCAGTATTTT
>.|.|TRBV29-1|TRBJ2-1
CSVDGVWERGTSYNEQFF
TGCAGCGTTGACGGGGTTTGGGAGCGTGGGACCTCCTACAATGAGCAGTTCTTC
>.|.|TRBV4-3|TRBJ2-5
CASSQLEAETQYF
TGCGCCAGCAGCCAACTAGAAGCGGAGACCCAGTACTTC
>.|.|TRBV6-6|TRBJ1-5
CASRVGASNQPQHF
TGTGCCAGCAGGGTAGGGGCCAGCAATCAGCCCCAGCATTTT
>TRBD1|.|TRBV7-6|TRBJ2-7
CASSLGTGGQYEQYF
TGTGCCAGCAGCTTAGGGACAGGGGGCCAATACGAGCAGTACTTC
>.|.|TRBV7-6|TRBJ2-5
CASSLAYSSGQETQYF
TGTGCCAGCAGCTTAGCGTATTCCAGCGGCCAAGAGACCCAGTACTTC
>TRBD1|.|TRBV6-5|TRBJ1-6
CASSYIYRGHNSPLHF
TGTGCCAGCAGTTACATATACAGGGGGCACAATTCACCCCTCCACTTT
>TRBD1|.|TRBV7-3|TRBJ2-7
CASSLNRGREQYF
TGTGCCAGCAGCTTAAACAGGGGTCGCGAGCAGTACTTC
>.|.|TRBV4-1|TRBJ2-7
CASSPGVSYEQYF
TGCGCCAGCAGCCCCGGGGTCTCCTACGAGCAGTACTTC
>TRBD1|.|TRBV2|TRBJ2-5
CASRQTTGVVETQYF
TGTGCCAGCAGGCAAACGACAGGGGTGGTGGAGACCCAGTACTTC
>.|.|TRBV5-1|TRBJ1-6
CASSVRTDNSPLHF
TGCGCCAGCAGCGTTCGGACAGATAATTCACCCCTCCACTTT
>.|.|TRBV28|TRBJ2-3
CASPPAGSTDTQYF
TGTGCCAGCCCCCCAGCCGGGAGCACAGATACGCAGTATTTT